The entry that follows covers one TCR beta chain sequence. The antigen it binds to is not known. No base quality information exists; no much larger clone differs at one position. The CDR3 goes from the cysteine to the phenylalanine over 13 residues. CDR3 DNA only is kept here, 39 bases in frame from base 1. V loses 5 bases, J loses 4 bases, and the germline ends lie 11 bases apart. The germline V gene (reference sequence) specifies LNHDA as CDR1 and SQIVND as CDR2. To sequence the TCRbeta CDR3 region, genomic DNA was isolated from the sorted cells. The immunoSEQ Assay was used to sequence the TCRbeta CDR3 regions. As stored in TCRdb, this immuneACCESS dataset retains in-frame rearrangements with V and J assigned. A fraction of the clones does not appear; measured against another copy, unresolved V genes explain less than half of the discrepancy, and the remainder lacks a known reason. The sample yields over 55,000 clones; about 81% were counted once. The ten most abundant clones make up 5% of the sample.

This record belongs to a study of OX40 agonist ivuxolimab in advanced cancers. Context from the whole study: Ivuxolimab was a fully human IgG2 agonistic monoclonal antibody targeting the costimulatory receptor OX40 (CD134). Intravenous ivuxolimab was administered to patients every 2 weeks at six dose levels: 0.01, 0.1, 0.3, 1.5, 3 and 10 mg/kg. Of the approximately 54 dose-escalation patients, hepatocellular carcinoma was present in 19, melanoma in roughly 15, renal cell carcinoma in 9 and head and neck cancer in 9. The dose-escalation cohort was about 83% male with a mean age of roughly 62 years, ranging from roughly 23 to 80. Prior anti-PD-1, anti-PD-L1 or anti-CTLA-4 therapy was permitted, and approximately 40% of dose-escalation patients had received checkpoint inhibitors. Partial responses occurred in three dose-escalation patients, of whom one had hepatocellular carcinoma and two had cutaneous melanoma. The purpose of peripheral TCRbeta sequencing was to test whether ivuxolimab changed TCR sequence diversity and led to clonal T-cell expansion. The paper describes the monotherapy dose-escalation part (N of about 52 patients) of the phase I trial of ivuxolimab. What the study reported, not specific to this receptor: In partial responders in the 0.1-3.0 mg/kg groups, normalized peripheral clonal expansion was found to be among the lowest, especially among CD8+ T cells. At doses of 0.1 to 3.0 mg/kg, clonal expansion of both CD4+ and CD8+ T cells in blood was seen between baseline and week 6. Low levels of normalized T-cell clonal expansion were also seen in some patients who did not respond. Antigen specificity was not determined for the clonally expanded peripheral T cells. After ivuxolimab, more expanded clones were found on average in CD8+ T cells than in CD4+ T cells.

Patients with autoimmune disease history or receiving systemic immunosuppression were excluded from the trial. Peripheral blood for TCR sequencing was collected from all dose cohorts at baseline, on cycle 4 day 1, and on cycle 7 day 1. Samples were obtained from an open-label, multicenter, first-in-human phase I dose-escalation trial of ivuxolimab. Adults with locally advanced or metastatic melanoma, renal cell, hepatocellular, or head and neck squamous cell carcinoma were enrolled in the trial. Before TCR sequencing, CD4+ T cells and CD8+ T cells from peripheral blood were sorted into separate populations.

The sequencing used CD4+ or CD8+ T cells sorted from blood, collected in a trial of the OX40 agonist ivuxolimab. The clonotype was recovered from an adult with an advanced solid tumor such as melanoma, head and neck, liver or kidney cancer. Recombination connected TRBV19 to TRBJ1-1, with a weak D call of TRBD1 (6 bases match). The nucleotide sequence reads TGTGCCAGTAGTCCAGGGGCGGGCACTGAAGCTTTCTTT. Translated, this is CASSPGAGTEAFF.